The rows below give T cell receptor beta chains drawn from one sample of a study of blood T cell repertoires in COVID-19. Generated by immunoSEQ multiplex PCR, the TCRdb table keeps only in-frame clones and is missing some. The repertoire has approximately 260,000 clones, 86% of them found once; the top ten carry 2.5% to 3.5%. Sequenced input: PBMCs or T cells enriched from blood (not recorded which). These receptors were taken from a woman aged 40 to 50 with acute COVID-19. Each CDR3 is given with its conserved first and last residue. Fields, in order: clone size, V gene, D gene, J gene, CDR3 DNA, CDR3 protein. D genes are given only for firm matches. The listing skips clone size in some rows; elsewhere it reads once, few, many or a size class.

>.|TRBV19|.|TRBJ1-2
TGTGCCAGTTTTTCCCCGAGGCGCGACTATGGCTACACCTTC
CASFSPRRDYGYTF
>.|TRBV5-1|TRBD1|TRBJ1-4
TGCGCCAGCAGCTCCGGACAGGGGGAAGAAAAACTGTTTTTT
CASSSGQGEEKLFF
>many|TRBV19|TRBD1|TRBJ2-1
TGTGCCAGTAGTATAAGATCAGGGGGCGCGGGTAATGAGCAGTTCTTC
CASSIRSGGAGNEQFF
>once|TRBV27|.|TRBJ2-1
TGTGCCAGCACCTTCGGGAGTAGGTCCTACAATGAGCAGTTCTTC
CASTFGSRSYNEQFF
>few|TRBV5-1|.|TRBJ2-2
TGCGCCAGCAGCCCTTTCACCGGGGAGCTGTTTTTT
CASSPFTGELFF
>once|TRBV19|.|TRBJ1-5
TGTGCCAGTACCCCGCAGGGAAGCAATCAGCCCCAGCATTTT
CASTPQGSNQPQHF
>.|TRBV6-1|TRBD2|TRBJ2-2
TGTGCCAGCAGTGAAGCCCTAGCGGGCGCCACCGGGGAGCTGTTTTTT
CASSEALAGATGELFF
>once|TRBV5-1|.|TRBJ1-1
TGCGCCAGCAGCGTTGGACAGAGGACTTTGAACACTGAAGCTTTCTTT
CASSVGQRTLNTEAFF
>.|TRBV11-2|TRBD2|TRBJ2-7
TGTGCCAGCAGCGGTGGGGAGGGCGAGCAGTACTTC
CASSGGEGEQYF
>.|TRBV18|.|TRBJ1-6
TGTGCCAGCTCACCGGGGAGTCCTAATTCACCCCTCCACTTT
CASSPGSPNSPLHF
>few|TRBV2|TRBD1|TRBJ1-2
TGTGCCAGCAGTGGGGCGGACAGGGGGCGAGGTGGCTACACCTTC
CASSGADRGRGGYTF
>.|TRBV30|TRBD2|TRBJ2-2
TGTGCCTGGAGTCCCGGGAGGCTAGCGGGAGGGCCAGGGCAGGGGGAGCTGTTTTTT
CAWSPGRLAGGPGQGELFF
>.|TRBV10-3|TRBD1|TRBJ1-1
TGTGCCATCAGTGATCGAGGACAGGGTGAGATGAACACTGAAGCTTTCTTT
CAISDRGQGEMNTEAFF
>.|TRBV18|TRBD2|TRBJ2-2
TGTGCCAGCTCAACCCAAGCGGGAGTACAGGAAGAGAGTCCCGGGGAGCTGTTTTTT
CASSTQAGVQEESPGELFF
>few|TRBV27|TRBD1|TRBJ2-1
TGTGCCAGCAGTTTAAGGGTGGCAGTTGGGACAGGCACCTACAATGAGCAGTTCTTC
CASSLRVAVGTGTYNEQFF
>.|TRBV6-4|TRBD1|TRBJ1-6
TGTGCCAGCAGTACCACAGGGGCGGTCGACTCACCCCTCCACTTT
CASSTTGAVDSPLHF
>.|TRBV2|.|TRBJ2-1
TGTGCCAGCAGTGACTTTCTGGCGGGCACCTCCTACAATGAGCAGTTCTTC
CASSDFLAGTSYNEQFF
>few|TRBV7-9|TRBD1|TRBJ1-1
TGTGCCAGCAGCCCATCGCAGGACAGGGACACTGAAGCTTTCTTT
CASSPSQDRDTEAFF
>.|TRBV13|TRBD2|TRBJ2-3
TGTGCCAGCAGCTTAGGCCTAGCGGGGGACACAGATACGCAGTATTTT
CASSLGLAGDTDTQYF
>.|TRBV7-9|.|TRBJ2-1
TGTGCCAGCAGCTTCTCAGGGGAGAATGAGCAGTTCTTC
CASSFSGENEQFF
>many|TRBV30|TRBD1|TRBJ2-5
TGTGCCTGGAGCACAGGGGGCGAGGAGACCCAGTACTTC
CAWSTGGEETQYF
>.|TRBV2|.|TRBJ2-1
TGTGCCAGCGGGTCTCCCGCGGATGAGCAGTTCTTC
CASGSPADEQFF
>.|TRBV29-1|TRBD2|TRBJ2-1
TGCAGCGTTGAAGATCGAGCGGGAGGGCCGGATGAGCAGTTCTTC
CSVEDRAGGPDEQFF
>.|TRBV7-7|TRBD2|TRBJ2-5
TGTGCTAGCAGCTTAGCGATGGAACTAGCGGGCTCCCAAGAGACCCAGTACTTC
CASSLAMELAGSQETQYF
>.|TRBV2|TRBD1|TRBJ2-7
TGTGCCAGCAGCTACAGGGGGCGCGAGCAGTACTTC
CASSYRGREQYF
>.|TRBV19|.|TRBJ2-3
TGTGCCAGTAGAGCTGACATTTCAGATACGCAGTATTTT
CASRADISDTQYF
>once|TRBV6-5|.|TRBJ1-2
TGTGCCAGCAGTTACTCCTCACAGGATGGCTACACCTTC
CASSYSSQDGYTF
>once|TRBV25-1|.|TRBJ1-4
TGTGCCAGCAGTGCGTTTGGAGGCTCCAACAAACTGTTTTTT
CASSAFGGSNKLFF
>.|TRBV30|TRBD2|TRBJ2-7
TGTGCCTGGAGTGTGGCTAGCGGGATCCGCGAGCAGTACTTC
CAWSVASGIREQYF
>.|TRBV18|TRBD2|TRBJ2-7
TGTGCCAGCTCACCACCGGGGAGGGTGGCTAAGTACGAGCAGTACTTC
CASSPPGRVAKYEQYF
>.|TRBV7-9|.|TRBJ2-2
TGTGCCAGCAGCCACAGGAACACCGGGGAGCTGTTTTTT
CASSHRNTGELFF
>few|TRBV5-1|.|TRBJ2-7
TGCGCCAGCAGCCGAGGGAGATCCTACGAGCAGTACTTC
CASSRGRSYEQYF
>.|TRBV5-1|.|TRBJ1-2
TGCGCCAGCAGCGCCACCGGGACACCCCAGGGCTACACCTTC
CASSATGTPQGYTF
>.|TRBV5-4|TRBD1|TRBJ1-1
TGTGCCAGCAGCTTTGAGACAGGGGCCGGCACTGAAGCTTTCTTT
CASSFETGAGTEAFF
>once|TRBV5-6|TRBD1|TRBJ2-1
TGTGCCAGCAGCCCCTTCAGGGACAGAAGCTCCTACAATGAGCAGTTCTTC
CASSPFRDRSSYNEQFF
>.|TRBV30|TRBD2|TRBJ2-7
TGTGCCTGGAGCGGGAGGTACGAGCAGTACTTC
CAWSGRYEQYF
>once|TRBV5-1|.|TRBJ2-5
TGCGCCAGCAGCGCACTGGACAGCCAGACCCAGTACTTC
CASSALDSQTQYF
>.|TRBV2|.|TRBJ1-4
TGTGCCAGCAGTGTTCTGGGAGGAATTAATGAAAAACTGTTTTTT
CASSVLGGINEKLFF
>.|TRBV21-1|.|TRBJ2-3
TGTGCCAGCAGCCCCCATAGCGGGAGGGCCTTTCCAGATACGCAGTATTTT
CASSPHSGRAFPDTQYF
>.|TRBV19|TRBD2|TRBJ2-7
TGTGCCAGTAGTATTTCTAGCGGGAGTCACGAGCAGTACTTC
CASSISSGSHEQYF